Ten or more counts support the clone carrying this T cell receptor (beta chain). Its antigen is unknown. This sample was taken from a study of early T cells in non-severe SARS-CoV-2 infection. TCRdb recomputed calls from the 5' RACE reads with MiXCR, one row per CDR3 protein. The top ten hold about 6% of the sample, which has approximately 97,000 distinct CDR3 sequences, 10% to 15% seen once. Study-wide points: Matching with VDJdb favored anti-spike CD8 responses (missing private and CD4 specificities).

The germline V gene has CDR1 MNHEY and CDR2 SVGAGI. The V and J ends lost 0 bases and 7 bases respectively, with 10 bases between them. The CDR3 covers 13 residues. The sequence was collected from an adult who was a healthcare worker with PCR-confirmed SARS-CoV-2 infection or an uninfected control (not recorded which). The chain uses TRBV6-5 and TRBJ2-7, with D unclear. Sequenced sample: whole blood. The DNA of the CDR3 is TGTGCCAGCAGTTACTCGCCTCGCGGTGAGCAGTACTTC. Protein sequence: CASSYSPRGEQYF.